These T cell receptor beta chains were read from a single sample in a study of identical twins. A single record per CDR3 protein comes from TCRdb applying MiXCR to the 5' RACE reads. The sample consists of fewer than 550,000 distinct CDR3 sequences, roughly an eighth of them appearing once. These data were also filed under a second study, of yellow fever vaccine responses in identical twins.

The specimen was CD4+ T cells sorted from blood. The origin of the receptors is a woman aged 18-29 years in good health. Both conserved end residues are part of each CDR3. The D gene is left open where the match is weak. Clone size is stated in some rows and not others, as once, few, many or a class when expanded.

TRBV5-5	TRBJ2-7	few	TRBD1	CASNGQATYEQYF	TGTGCCAGCAACGGACAGGCGACCTACGAGCAGTACTTC
TRBV24-1	TRBJ2-3	few	TRBD1	CATSVIGGSDTQYF	TGTGCCACCAGTGTTATAGGGGGCTCAGATACGCAGTATTTT
TRBV7-7	TRBJ2-2	-	-	CASSSGLGGELFF	TGTGCTAGCAGCTCGGGACTTGGGGGGGAGCTGTTTTTT
TRBV2	TRBJ2-3	few	-	CASSVRGATSTDTQYF	TGTGCCAGCAGTGTTCGGGGGGCCACTAGCACAGATACGCAGTATTTT
TRBV29-1	TRBJ2-7	few	TRBD1	CSAAGTGVAQYF	TGCAGCGCTGCCGGGACAGGGGTCGCGCAGTACTTC
TRBV20-1	TRBJ2-7	few	-	CSARAGTYEQYF	TGCAGTGCTAGAGCAGGGACCTACGAGCAGTACTTC
TRBV12-3/TRBV12-4	TRBJ1-1	many	-	CASSLGEGTEAFF	TGTGCCAGCAGCTTAGGGGAAGGAACTGAAGCTTTCTTT
TRBV24-1	TRBJ2-3	-	TRBD1	CATSDPRTGYTDTQYF	TGTGCCACCAGTGACCCGCGGACAGGGTACACAGATACGCAGTATTTT
TRBV6-1	TRBJ2-1	-	-	CASKKRVNNEQFF	TGTGCCAGCAAAAAGAGGGTGAACAATGAGCAGTTCTTC
TRBV6-5	TRBJ1-1	few	-	CASSRGTPKPGGEAFF	TGTGCCAGCAGTCGCGGGACACCCAAACCGGGGGGTGAAGCTTTCTTT
TRBV6-2/TRBV6-3	TRBJ2-3	-	-	CASSRAVVGDTQYF	TGTGCCAGCAGTCGCGCCGTGGTTGGAGATACGCAGTATTTT
TRBV29-1	TRBJ2-1	few	TRBD2	CSVNGDYSYNEQFF	TGCAGCGTCAACGGGGACTACTCCTACAATGAGCAGTTCTTC
TRBV12-3/TRBV12-4	TRBJ1-1	-	-	CASSDTLRNTEAFF	TGTGCCAGCAGCGACACCTTAAGGAACACTGAAGCTTTCTTT
TRBV28	TRBJ2-1	many	TRBD1	CASSLPGTGNDEQFF	TGTGCCAGCAGTTTACCCGGGACAGGGAACGATGAGCAGTTCTTC
TRBV29-1	TRBJ2-5	few	-	CSAGLGETQYF	TGCAGCGCCGGACTGGGAGAGACCCAGTACTTC
TRBV28	TRBJ1-1	-	-	CASTPPGFFAAGMNTEAFF	TGTGCCAGCACTCCTCCAGGGTTTTTCGCGGCGGGGATGAACACTGAAGCTTTCTTT
TRBV20-1	TRBJ1-5	-	-	CSATKGHSNQPQHF	TGCAGTGCTACCAAAGGACACAGCAATCAGCCCCAGCATTTT
TRBV28	TRBJ2-2	few	-	CASTGTPYTGELFF	TGTGCCAGCACCGGGACACCCTACACCGGGGAGCTGTTTTTT
TRBV5-5	TRBJ2-1	many	-	CASSLEGGSNNEQFF	TGTGCCAGCAGCCTAGAAGGGGGATCGAACAATGAGCAGTTCTTC
TRBV28	TRBJ2-7	few	TRBD2	CASTIGGAISSYEQYF	TGTGCCAGCACCATCGGGGGGGCTATAAGCTCCTACGAGCAGTACTTC
TRBV20-1	TRBJ2-5	-	-	CSARGTNRETQYF	TGCAGTGCTAGAGGAACGAATCGAGAGACCCAGTACTTC
TRBV4-2	TRBJ2-7	few	TRBD2	CASSLMTSGRAILSYEQYF	TGTGCCAGCAGCCTAATGACTAGCGGGAGGGCCATACTTTCCTACGAGCAGTACTTC
TRBV4-3	TRBJ2-2	few	TRBD2	CASSQDGGDGELFF	TGCGCCAGCAGCCAAGATGGGGGGGACGGGGAGCTGTTTTTT
TRBV20-1	TRBJ2-7	-	TRBD1	CSAREPGTGVYEQYF	TGCAGTGCTAGAGAGCCCGGGACAGGGGTCTACGAGCAGTACTTC
TRBV28	TRBJ2-7	-	TRBD2	CASRRLAGGNHEQYF	TGTGCCAGCAGGCGACTAGCGGGAGGCAACCACGAGCAGTACTTC
TRBV7-9	TRBJ1-4	many	-	CASSSSGPRGPNEKLFF	TGTGCCAGCAGCTCCTCCGGCCCCCGGGGGCCTAATGAAAAACTGTTTTTT
TRBV9	TRBJ1-5	few	-	CASSALSNQPQHF	TGTGCCAGCAGCGCCCTGTCCAATCAGCCCCAGCATTTT
TRBV3-1	TRBJ2-5	few	TRBD1	CASSQTGAYF	TGTGCCAGCAGCCAAACAGGGGCGTACTTC
TRBV20-1	TRBJ2-5	few	-	CSASLVRGTRETQYF	TGCAGTGCTAGTCTGGTTAGAGGTACCAGAGAGACCCAGTACTTC
TRBV6-5	TRBJ1-1	-	-	CASSYGQLATEAFF	TGTGCCAGCAGCTACGGACAGTTGGCCACTGAAGCTTTCTTT
TRBV5-1	TRBJ2-5	-	-	CASRRTLALEETQYF	TGCGCCAGCAGGAGGACCCTAGCGTTAGAAGAGACCCAGTACTTC
TRBV6-1	TRBJ2-6	-	TRBD2	CAGRGSGANVLTF	TGTGCCGGGAGGGGTTCCGGGGCCAACGTCCTGACTTTC
TRBV7-2	TRBJ2-7	few	TRBD2	CASNNRGDEQYF	TGTGCCAGCAATAACCGGGGGGACGAGCAGTACTTC
TRBV7-8	TRBJ2-5	-	-	CASSLGFLQTQYF	TGTGCCAGCAGCTTAGGTTTCCTTCAGACCCAGTACTTC
TRBV5-5	TRBJ2-7	-	-	CASSYRDTPYEQYF	TGTGCCAGCAGCTACCGGGACACTCCCTACGAGCAGTACTTC
TRBV7-2	TRBJ2-1	-	-	CASSAARSSYNEQFF	TGTGCCAGCAGCGCCGCCAGGAGCTCCTACAATGAGCAGTTCTTC
TRBV5-1	TRBJ2-7	few	-	CASSVDPGEQYF	TGCGCCAGCAGCGTGGATCCGGGAGAGCAGTACTTC
TRBV12-3/TRBV12-4	TRBJ2-2	-	TRBD2	CASRGTSGNTGELFF	TGTGCCAGCAGGGGGACTAGCGGGAACACCGGGGAGCTGTTTTTT
TRBV12-3/TRBV12-4	TRBJ2-1	-	TRBD1	CASSLRTGVYNEQFF	TGTGCCAGCAGTTTACGGACAGGGGTCTACAATGAGCAGTTCTTC
TRBV20-1	TRBJ1-1	-	-	CSAETLMNTEAFF	TGCAGTGCGGAGACTCTTATGAACACTGAAGCTTTCTTT
TRBV4-1	TRBJ2-3	many	-	CASSQPNMGFTDTQYF	TGCGCCAGCAGCCAGCCGAATATGGGCTTCACAGATACGCAGTATTTT
TRBV6-1	TRBJ1-4	many	-	CASSLGASGNEKLFF	TGTGCCAGCAGTCTAGGGGCTTCAGGGAATGAAAAACTGTTTTTT
TRBV5-1	TRBJ2-5	many	-	CASSLEGGSNRETQYF	TGCGCCAGCAGCTTGGAGGGGGGCTCGAACCGGGAGACCCAGTACTTC
TRBV7-2	TRBJ1-5	-	-	CASRLRAGSNQPQHF	TGTGCCAGCAGGCTACGGGCGGGAAGCAATCAGCCCCAGCATTTT
TRBV5-5	TRBJ2-7	few	TRBD1	CASSLETGTLSYEQYF	TGTGCCAGCAGCTTGGAGACAGGGACCCTTTCCTACGAGCAGTACTTC
TRBV6-2/TRBV6-3	TRBJ2-3	-	-	CASGPLDTQYF	TGTGCCAGCGGCCCTCTCGATACGCAGTATTTT
TRBV12-3/TRBV12-4	TRBJ2-2	-	-	CASTARGRDTGELFF	TGTGCCAGCACAGCCAGGGGGAGGGACACCGGGGAGCTGTTTTTT
TRBV20-1	TRBJ2-7	few	TRBD2	CSAAAGPYEQYF	TGCAGTGCTGCAGCGGGACCCTACGAGCAGTACTTC
TRBV11-3	TRBJ2-5	-	-	CASSLPQWGTETQYF	TGTGCCAGCAGCTTACCCCAGTGGGGGACGGAGACCCAGTACTTC
TRBV10-3	TRBJ1-2	few	-	CAISGGLVFYGYTF	TGTGCCATCAGTGGAGGGCTTGTCTTCTATGGCTACACCTTC
TRBV5-5	TRBJ2-2	few	TRBD1	CASSHRGSNTGELFF	TGTGCCAGCAGCCACAGGGGATCGAACACCGGGGAGCTGTTTTTT
TRBV5-5	TRBJ2-7	few	TRBD1	CASMGQGGSYEQYF	TGTGCCAGCATGGGACAGGGAGGTTCCTACGAGCAGTACTTC
TRBV14	TRBJ2-7	-	-	CASSHNPWEQYF	TGTGCCAGCAGTCACAATCCTTGGGAGCAGTACTTC
TRBV24-1	TRBJ2-7	-	TRBD2	CATSSGAWHEQYF	TGTGCCACCAGTAGCGGGGCTTGGCACGAGCAGTACTTC
TRBV6-5	TRBJ1-2	-	-	CASSYKGDYGYTF	TGTGCCAGCAGTTACAAGGGGGACTATGGCTACACCTTC
TRBV6-5	TRBJ2-7	few	-	CASSYSTRILSYEQYF	TGTGCCAGCAGTTACTCTACTCGTATCCTATCCTACGAGCAGTACTTC
TRBV7-2	TRBJ2-3	-	-	CASSLDPRATDTQYF	TGTGCCAGCAGCTTAGATCCCCGGGCCACAGATACGCAGTATTTT
TRBV5-1	TRBJ1-6	-	-	CASSLQGSRYNSPLHF	TGCGCCAGCAGCTTACAAGGGTCCAGATATAATTCACCCCTCCACTTT
TRBV7-9	TRBJ2-1	-	-	CASSLVQSNYNEQFF	TGTGCCAGCAGCTTAGTCCAGTCTAATTACAATGAGCAGTTCTTC
TRBV18	TRBJ2-7	many	-	CASSPGYEQYF	TGTGCCAGCAGTCCGGGTTACGAGCAGTACTTC